These T cell receptor beta chains were read from a single sample in a study of monozygotic twins with inflammatory bowel disease. With the 5' RACE reads reprocessed, TCRdb shows one record per CDR3 protein and no DNA. This table lists around 200,000 distinct CDR3 sequences. Sequences were obtained from blood. Receptor source: a human donor with ulcerative colitis or Crohn's disease, or a healthy co-twin of an affected twin (not recorded which). Each CDR3 is given with its conserved first and last residue.

CASPGRPVLYGYTF | TRBJ1-2 | TRBV27
CASSAAGTGGYNEQFF | TRBJ2-1 | TRBV18
CASSPGGVGQPQHF | TRBJ1-5 | TRBV6-1
CASSLPTDTQYF | TRBJ2-3 | TRBV5-6
CASLNTAGRMNEQFF | TRBJ2-1 | TRBV6-1
CASSPLLAGGHNEQFF | TRBJ2-1 | TRBV18
CATSRGRDRGGTEAFF | TRBJ1-1 | TRBV15
CASSVDVEDSPLHF | TRBJ1-6 | TRBV9
CASSSQGATNYGYTF | TRBJ1-2 | TRBV7-2
CASSSQGRTYEQYF | TRBJ2-7 | TRBV5-5
CASSLAGGETYEQYF | TRBJ2-7 | TRBV5-1
CASRRLAGRAGELFF | TRBJ2-2 | TRBV6-2/TRBV6-3
CAGGGLEGYTF | TRBJ1-2 | TRBV12-5
CASSKGQGRGEQYF | TRBJ2-7 | TRBV12-3/TRBV12-4
CATSRDKTTLAYEQYF | TRBJ2-7 | TRBV15
CASSPSLRDPQAFF | TRBJ1-1 | TRBV7-6
CSARRGTLNTEAFF | TRBJ1-1 | TRBV20-1
CASSPNFATNEKLFF | TRBJ1-4 | TRBV11-2
CASSQPDRGEAEAFF | TRBJ1-1 | TRBV5-1
CASSRMGQAHNEQFF | TRBJ2-1 | TRBV18
CASSERKPNTGELFF | TRBJ2-2 | TRBV6-1
CASTAGQMNTEAFF | TRBJ1-1 | TRBV6-1
CAIRRDRDLSEQYF | TRBJ2-7 | TRBV10-3
CASSPDRATEAFF | TRBJ1-1 | TRBV7-9
CSARRQGVTDTQYF | TRBJ2-3 | TRBV20-1
CSVAGTGVNYGYTF | TRBJ1-2 | TRBV29-1
CSARAGHRNTEAFF | TRBJ1-1 | TRBV20-1
CASSDYQRTGDQPQHF | TRBJ1-5 | TRBV25-1
CASSSGGLNYGYTF | TRBJ1-2 | TRBV7-9
CASSYHGQGAQPQHF | TRBJ1-5 | TRBV6-2/TRBV6-3
CASSLVSGTEGEQFF | TRBJ2-1 | TRBV5-1
CSARQGPNYGYTF | TRBJ1-2 | TRBV20-1
CASSYSRGEFF | TRBJ2-1 | TRBV5-5
CASTQGGGQPQHF | TRBJ1-5 | TRBV12-3/TRBV12-4
CASSRIGGPDTEAFF | TRBJ1-1 | TRBV11-2
CASSHSPGQQVTEAFF | TRBJ1-1 | TRBV7-8
CASSLAYGGYTDTQYF | TRBJ2-3 | TRBV5-4
CASSPWDPSEGSPLHF | TRBJ1-6 | TRBV18
CSAKRGTDEQYF | TRBJ2-7 | TRBV20-1
CASSLGGGLYEQYF | TRBJ2-7 | TRBV7-3
CASTPTRQVPNYGYTF | TRBJ1-2 | TRBV27
CASSLLAANTEAFF | TRBJ1-1 | TRBV5-1
CASSLRVGGYNEQFF | TRBJ2-1 | TRBV5-6
CASSPTGGHEKLFF | TRBJ1-4 | TRBV5-1
CASRGQGAISPYNSPLHF | TRBJ1-6 | TRBV6-1
CASSLFYTGELFF | TRBJ2-2 | TRBV7-9
CAISDTGPRLDTQYF | TRBJ2-3 | TRBV10-3
CASTPTPYNEQFF | TRBJ2-1 | TRBV10-2
CASSSSGTSGGRKQYF | TRBJ2-7 | TRBV7-2
CASSQDAHTGRTTDTQYF | TRBJ2-3 | TRBV4-1
CASSPLGEPGYGYTF | TRBJ1-2 | TRBV27
CASRSRQGAPRTFF | TRBJ1-1 | TRBV5-1
CASKPHTGTGGNSNQPQHF | TRBJ1-5 | TRBV12-3/TRBV12-4